One sample yielded the 10 T cell receptor beta chains listed below, sequenced in a study of identical twins. TCRdb processed the 5' RACE reads anew with MiXCR; each CDR3 protein has one entry. The profile shows hundreds of thousands of distinct CDR3 sequences, 18% of them singletons. This sample also appeared in a second study, on T cells expressing NK-cell markers.

The material sequenced was PBMCs. The receptors shown here come from a woman between 18 and 30 years old in good health.

This clonotype appeared a few times. The chain uses TRBV7-9 and TRBJ2-7, with D possibly TRBD1 on 5 matching bases. Germline-derived CDR1 and CDR2 are SEHNR and FQNEAQ (reference sequence). V was trimmed by 2 bases and J by 2 bases, leaving 13 bases between them. The CDR3 sequence is 15 residues long. In DNA, the CDR3 is TGTGCCAGCAGCTTATGGAAGGACATAACCTACGAGCAGTACTTC. Protein sequence: CASSLWKDITYEQYF.

The chain has TRBV20-1 and TRBJ2-1; 10 bases map to TRBD2. After removal of 5 bases from V and 6 bases from J, the junction contained 7 bases not matched to a gene. Per the germline V gene, CDR1 is DFQATT and CDR2 is SNEGSKA (reference sequence). The CDR3 extends over 14 amino acids. CDR3 region: CSAASGRALNEQFF. CDR3 nucleotides: TGCAGTGCTGCCAGCGGGAGGGCCCTCAATGAGCAGTTCTTC.

V gene TRBV13 combines with J gene TRBJ2-5; D may be TRBD1 or TRBD2 (5 bases each). This CDR3 contains 15 residues. CDR1 is PRHDT and CDR2 is FYEKMQ in the germline V gene (reference sequence). V lost 5 bases, J lost 4 bases, and 17 bases lay in between. In DNA, the CDR3 is TGTGCCAGCAGCCCGGGGACCTCCTCGGGAGAGACCCAGTACTTC. Translated: CASSPGTSSGETQYF.

The CDR3 loop reads CASSHLYTQETQYF. CDR3 nucleotides: TGCGCCAGCAGCCATCTGTACACGCAAGAGACCCAGTACTTC. V and J are TRBV4-3 and TRBJ2-5; no clear D. This CDR3 region has 14 residues. CDR1 is LGHNA and CDR2 is YSLEER in the germline V gene. Trimming pared 3 bases from V and 2 bases from J, leaving 10 bases between.

The chain recombines TRBV11-3 with TRBJ1-2; 8 positions match TRBD1. Germline V CDR1 and CDR2: SGHNT, YENEEA. This CDR3 comprises 15 residues. J lost 4 bases, V lost 3 bases, and 7 bases had no gene match. CDR3 nucleotides: TGTGCCAGCAGCTTCGGGACAGGAGACTCCTATGGCTACACCTTC. Encoded protein: CASSFGTGDSYGYTF.

This chain connects TRBV15 to TRBJ2-2, with TRBD2 matching 11 bases. The CDR3 consists of 17 residues. Germline CDR1 LNHNV, CDR2 YYDKDF (reference sequence). The junction had 2 bases not matched to a gene; V was cut back by 2 bases and J by 0 bases. The CDR3 DNA reads TGTGCCACCAGCAGACTAGCGGGGGGCGCGAACACCGGGGAGCTGTTTTTT. Its translation: CATSRLAGGANTGELFF.

The rearrangement joins TRBV5-5 to TRBJ2-2; possibly TRBD2 for D (6 bases). Germline V gene data show CDR1 as SGHKS and CDR2 as YYEKEE (reference sequence). CDR3 length: 16 amino acids. Trimming took off 5 bases at V and 4 bases at J, with 18 bases between the two ends. The CDR3: CASSTYPEGGTGELFF. The DNA for the CDR3 is TGTGCCAGCAGTACCTATCCGGAGGGTGGCACCGGGGAGCTGTTTTTT.

The chain carries TRBV7-2 and TRBJ2-5, with TRBD2 matching 12 bases. Germline loops: CDR1 SGHTA, CDR2 FQGNSA. The V and J ends lost 4 bases and 3 bases, in that order; junction bases with no gene match: 3. The CDR3 runs to 15 residues. CDR3 residues: CASSSTSGRKETQYF. CDR3 bases: TGTGCCAGCAGCTCAACTAGCGGGAGGAAAGAGACCCAGTACTTC.

This clonotype was seen once. The rearrangement links TRBV7-8 to TRBJ2-1, with 12 bases matching TRBD2. This CDR3 is 17 amino acids long. Germline CDR1 and CDR2: SGHVS and FQNEAQ. The V and J ends lost 1 base and 7 bases, in that order; junction bases with no gene match: 8. As DNA, the CDR3 is TGTGCCAGCAGCTTAGAGTGGGCTAGCGGGAGGGGGAATGAGCAGTTCTTC. It yields the protein CASSLEWASGRGNEQFF.

This clonotype has a count of ten or more. The V call is TRBV7-9, the J call TRBJ2-1, with D possibly matching TRBD1 (5 bases). Trimming removed 6 bases from V and 15 bases from J, with 18 bases in between. From germline, CDR1 is SEHNR and CDR2 FQNEAQ (reference sequence). CDR3 length: 12 residues. The CDR3 protein is CASSSARGRPFF. CDR3 sequence (DNA): TGTGCCAGCAGTTCAGCAAGGGGCCGACCGTTCTTC.